This T cell receptor (beta chain) was sequenced during a study of blood T cell repertoires in COVID-19. J lost 1 base, V lost 5 bases, and 5 bases had no gene match. Germline CDR1 reads SNHLY; CDR2 reads FYNNEI. The CDR3 runs 15 residues. Profiled with immunoSEQ multiplex PCR; TCRdb holds only in-frame clones, not every one. The repertoire holds tens of thousands of clones, with around nine tenths as singletons. Sequencing used peripheral blood. The chain joins TRBV2 to TRBJ2-5; 9 bases map to TRBD1. The sequence was obtained from a woman aged 45 to 65 in a cohort sampled during active COVID-19. This CDR3 is CASSPTGGSQETQYF. CDR3 DNA: TGTGCCAGCAGTCCGACAGGGGGAAGCCAAGAGACCCAGTACTTC.